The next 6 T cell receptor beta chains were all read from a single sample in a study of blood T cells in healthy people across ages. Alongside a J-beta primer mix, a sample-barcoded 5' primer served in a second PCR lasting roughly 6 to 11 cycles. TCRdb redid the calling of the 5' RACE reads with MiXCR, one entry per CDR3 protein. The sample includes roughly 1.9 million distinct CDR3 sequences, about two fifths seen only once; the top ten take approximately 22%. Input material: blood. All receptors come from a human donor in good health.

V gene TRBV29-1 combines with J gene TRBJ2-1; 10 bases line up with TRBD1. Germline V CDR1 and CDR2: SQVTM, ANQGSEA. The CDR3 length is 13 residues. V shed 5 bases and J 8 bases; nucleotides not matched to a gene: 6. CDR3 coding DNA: TGCAGCGTTACGGGACAGGGGCGGGATGAGCAGTTCTTC. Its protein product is CSVTGQGRDEQFF.

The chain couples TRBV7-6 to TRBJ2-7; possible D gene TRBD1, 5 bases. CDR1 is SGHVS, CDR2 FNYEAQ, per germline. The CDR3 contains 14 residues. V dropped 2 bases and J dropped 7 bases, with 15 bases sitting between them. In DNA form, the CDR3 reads TGTGCCAGCAGCTTAAGTTGGACAATACGGGAGCAGTACTTC. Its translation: CASSLSWTIREQYF.

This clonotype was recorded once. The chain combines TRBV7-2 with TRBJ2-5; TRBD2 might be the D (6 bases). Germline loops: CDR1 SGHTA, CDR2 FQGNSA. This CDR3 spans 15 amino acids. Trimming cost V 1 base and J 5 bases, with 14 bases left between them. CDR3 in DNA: TGTGCCAGCAGCTTAGTAGTCGGGGGAGAGGAGACCCAGTACTTC. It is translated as CASSLVVGGEETQYF.

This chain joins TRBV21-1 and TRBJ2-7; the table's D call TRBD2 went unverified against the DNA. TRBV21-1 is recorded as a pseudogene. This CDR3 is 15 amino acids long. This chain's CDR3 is CASSKDPGPTYEQYF. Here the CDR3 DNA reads TGTGCCAGCAGCAAAGACCCAGGGCCGACCTACGAGCAGTACTTC.

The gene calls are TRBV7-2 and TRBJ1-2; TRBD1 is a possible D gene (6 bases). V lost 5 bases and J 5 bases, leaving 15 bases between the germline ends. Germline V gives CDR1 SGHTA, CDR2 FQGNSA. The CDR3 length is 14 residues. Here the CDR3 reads CASSLDGGPYGYTF. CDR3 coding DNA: TGTGCCAGCAGCCTCGACGGGGGGCCATATGGCTACACCTTC.

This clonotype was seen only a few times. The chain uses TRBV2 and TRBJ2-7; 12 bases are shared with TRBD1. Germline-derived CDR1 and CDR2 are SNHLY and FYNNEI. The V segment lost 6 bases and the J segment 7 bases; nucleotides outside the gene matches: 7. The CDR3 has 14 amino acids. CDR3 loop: CASRGTGGVAEQYF. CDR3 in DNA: TGTGCCAGCAGGGGGACAGGGGGCGTAGCGGAGCAGTACTTC.